The clone carrying this T cell receptor beta chain was counted between two and nine times. Antigen specificity is unknown. The data stem from a study of blood T cells in healthy people across ages. Primed by a sample-barcoded 5' primer and a J-beta primer mix, a second PCR proceeded for roughly 6 to 12 cycles. TCRdb re-called the 5' RACE reads with MiXCR, one entry per CDR3 protein. This sample yields fewer than 900,000 distinct CDR3 sequences, of which 43% are seen a single time; more than 20% belongs to the top ten. V lost 0 bases to trimming and J lost 8 bases, with 14 bases between them. The germline CDR1 and CDR2 sequences are SGHAT and FQNNGV. The CDR3 is made up of 15 amino acids. Study results and limitations: Total diversity from one million sequenced T cells was likely underestimated. For the donors, CMV status was unknown and possibly confounded expanded clonotype changes.

The receptor comes from a woman aged 60-70 years in good health. Sequences were obtained from blood. This chain joins TRBV11-2 and TRBJ2-1; D is tentatively TRBD1 or TRBD2 (5 bases each). The CDR3 region is CASSLDRGEWDEQFF. The CDR3 DNA follows: TGTGCCAGCAGCTTAGATCGAGGGGAGTGGGATGAGCAGTTCTTC.